This TCR beta chain was captured by sequencing in a study of T cell changes during pregnancy in multiple sclerosis. The assay was immunoSEQ multiplex PCR, and TCRdb's table has in-frame clones only and misses some. The sample lists around 50,000 clones; around 93% were seen once. CDR1 and CDR2 from the germline V gene are ENHRY and SYGVKD. Trimming pared 3 bases from V and 0 bases from J, leaving 9 bases between. CDR3 length equals 15 residues. The sequences come from CD8+ T cells from peripheral blood mononuclear cells, collected in the first trimester of pregnancy. The chain is built from TRBV10-3 and TRBJ1-5, with D unresolved. The receptor was derived from a female donor with multiple sclerosis, enrolled in a pregnancy study. The CDR3 bases are TGTGCCATCAGTGATGTTGACTATAGCAATCAGCCCCAGCATTTT. This sequence encodes CAISDVDYSNQPQHF.